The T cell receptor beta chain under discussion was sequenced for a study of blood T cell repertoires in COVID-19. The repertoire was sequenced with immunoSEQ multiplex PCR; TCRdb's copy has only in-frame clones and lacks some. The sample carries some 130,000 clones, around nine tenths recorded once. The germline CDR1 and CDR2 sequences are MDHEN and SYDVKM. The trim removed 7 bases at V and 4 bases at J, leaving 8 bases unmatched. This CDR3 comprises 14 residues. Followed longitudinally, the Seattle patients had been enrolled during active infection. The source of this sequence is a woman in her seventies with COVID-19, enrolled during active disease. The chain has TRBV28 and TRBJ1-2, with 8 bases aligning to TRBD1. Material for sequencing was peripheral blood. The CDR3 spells CASIGAQGAYGYTF. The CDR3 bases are TGTGCCAGCATCGGAGCGCAGGGGGCCTATGGCTACACCTTC.